This TCR beta chain was documented in a study of breast tumors, draining lymph nodes, adjacent tissues (dated by TCRdb to about 2016). Background for the entire study: In breast cancer patients, the study compared the TCR beta repertoires of tumor, adjacent nontumor tissue and axillary lymph nodes. The study was designed to assess the relationships and possible T-cell exchange between tumor, surrounding tissue and draining lymph node repertoires in human breast cancer. Results the study describes overall, beyond this receptor: The data were considered consistent with the idea that most tumor T cells come from the lymph node and then expand in tumor tissue. Tumor and nontumor tissue repertoires were significantly more similar in luminal-like than in basal-like breast cancer. The conclusion that tumor T cells originate in lymph nodes was framed as consistent with a hypothesis rather than directly demonstrated. Tumor T-cell repertoires showed less diversity than lymph node repertoires and more diversity than nontumor tissue repertoires, and tumor T-cell repertoires showed preferential V and J gene usage.

For sequencing, an Illumina HiSeq 2000 was employed. TCR beta chain libraries were generated through multiplex PCR amplification. High-throughput sequencing was used to analyze the amplified TCR beta chain products. TCRdb reprocessing: public reads trimmed at Q25 with fastp, clones called with MiXCR, in-frame beta chains kept. Rows are unified per CDR3 protein, each entry keeping the most common DNA and genes. A total of roughly 17,000 distinct CDR3 sequences appear in this sample, around 60% of them only once. The ten largest clones take up approximately 18% of the sample. Measured from the cysteine to the phenylalanine, the CDR3 is 14 residues long. This entry keeps only the CDR3 DNA: 42 bases, framed from base 1. V and J are trimmed by 6 bases and 6 bases, and the gene matches miss 11 bases of the junction. Via the germline V gene (reference sequence), CDR1 is DFQATT and CDR2 SNEGSKA. With regard to this clonotype: Its antigen is unknown. Base quality data are lacking; no much larger clone is found one base away.

The adjacent samples were made up of nontumor breast tissue around the tumor. The TCR originated in a female donor with breast cancer. Some clones in this sample may be carry-over from other donors' samples. Recombination linked TRBV20-1 to TRBJ2-1; the central 7 bases match TRBD1. Source material: tumor-adjacent breast tissue. The CDR3 here reads CSAAVGGFGNEQFF. In nucleotides, the sequence is TGCAGTGCCGCGGTAGGGGGCTTTGGCAATGAGCAGTTCTTC.